This T cell receptor (beta chain) emerged from a study of brain T cells in children with intractable seizures. Surgery cases with the highest brain T cell transcript signatures were chosen for sequencing. At least one anti-epileptic drug was given before surgery. The CDR3 consists of 16 residues. V was shortened by 2 bases and J by 6 bases, with 17 bases between the two germline ends. Germline values: CDR1 MRHNA, CDR2 SNTAGT. Some clones are missing from TCRdb's copy, which holds only in-frame ones; the method was immunoSEQ multiplex PCR. The sample has about 41,000 clones, 75% to 95% seen once. This TCR came from a girl aged 2-10 years with tuberous sclerosis and intractable seizures. V is TRBV6-4 and J is TRBJ1-5, with a possible D match to TRBD1 (6 bases). The sample consisted of peripheral blood, taken at surgery. This CDR3 is CASSDPKQGPAQPQHF. In DNA form, the CDR3 reads TGTGCCAGCAGTGACCCCAAACAGGGCCCAGCTCAGCCCCAGCATTTT.